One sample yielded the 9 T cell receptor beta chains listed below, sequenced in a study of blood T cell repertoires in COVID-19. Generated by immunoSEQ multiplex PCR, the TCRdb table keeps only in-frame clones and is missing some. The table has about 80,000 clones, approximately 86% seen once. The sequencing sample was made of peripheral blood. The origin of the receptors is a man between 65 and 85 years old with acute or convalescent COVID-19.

CDR3 residues: CASSYSVQGDEKLFF. The CDR3 nucleotides read TGTGCCAGCAGTTACTCGGTACAGGGAGATGAAAAACTGTTTTTT. V and J are TRBV6-6 and TRBJ1-4, with a weak D call TRBD1 (6 bases). Trimming took 0 bases from V and 6 from J, leaving 11 bases between them. CDR1 MNHNY and CDR2 SVGAGI come from the germline V gene (reference sequence). The CDR3 totals 15 residues.

CDR3 protein: CASSPNRGRSSYNSPLHF. CDR3 nucleotide sequence: TGTGCCAGCAGTCCAAACAGGGGTAGGAGCTCCTATAATTCACCCCTCCACTTT. The chain is built from TRBV6-6 and TRBJ1-6; 7 bases line up with TRBD1. The CDR3 runs 18 residues. CDR1 and CDR2 (germline): MNHNY, SVGAGI (reference sequence). With V trimmed by 5 bases and J by 0 bases, 10 bases remained unmatched.

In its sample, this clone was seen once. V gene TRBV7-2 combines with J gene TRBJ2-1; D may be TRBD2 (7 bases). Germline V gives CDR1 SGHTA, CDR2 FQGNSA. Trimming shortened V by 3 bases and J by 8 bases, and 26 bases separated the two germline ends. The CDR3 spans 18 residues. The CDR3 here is CASSLGLPYGGLLHEQFF. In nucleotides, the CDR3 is TGTGCCAGCAGCTTGGGACTGCCCTACGGGGGGCTCCTTCATGAGCAGTTCTTC.

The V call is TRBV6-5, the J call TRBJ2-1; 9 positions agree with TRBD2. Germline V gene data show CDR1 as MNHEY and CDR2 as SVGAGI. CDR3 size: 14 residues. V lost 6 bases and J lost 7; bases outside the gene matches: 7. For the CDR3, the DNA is TGTGCCAGCAGCCCGGGACTAGCTTGGAATGAGCAGTTCTTC. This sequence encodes CASSPGLAWNEQFF.

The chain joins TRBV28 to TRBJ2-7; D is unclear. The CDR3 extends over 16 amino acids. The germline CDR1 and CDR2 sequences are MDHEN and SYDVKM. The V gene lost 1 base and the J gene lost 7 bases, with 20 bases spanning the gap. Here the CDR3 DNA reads TGTGCCAGCAGTTTATTTCTTAGAGCTGTTTTGGAGGAGCAGTACTTC. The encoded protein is CASSLFLRAVLEEQYF.

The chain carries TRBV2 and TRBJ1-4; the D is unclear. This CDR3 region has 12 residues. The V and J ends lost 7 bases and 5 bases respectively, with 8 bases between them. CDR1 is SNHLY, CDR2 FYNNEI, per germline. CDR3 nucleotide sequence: TGTGCCAGCAAACCGGGGAATGAAAAACTGTTTTTT. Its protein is CASKPGNEKLFF. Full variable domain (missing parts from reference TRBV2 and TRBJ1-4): EPEVTQTPSHQVTQMGQEVILRCVPISNHLYFYWYRQILGQKVEFLVSFYNNEISEKSEIFDDQFSVERPDGSNFTLKIRSTKLEDSAMYFCASKPGNEKLFFGSGTQLSVL.

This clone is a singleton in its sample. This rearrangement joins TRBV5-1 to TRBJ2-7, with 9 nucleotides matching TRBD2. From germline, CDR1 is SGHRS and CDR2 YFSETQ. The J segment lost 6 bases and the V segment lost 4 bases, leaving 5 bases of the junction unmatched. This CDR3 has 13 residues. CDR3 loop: CASSLISGSEQYF. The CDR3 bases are TGCGCCAGCAGCCTCATTAGCGGGAGCGAGCAGTACTTC.

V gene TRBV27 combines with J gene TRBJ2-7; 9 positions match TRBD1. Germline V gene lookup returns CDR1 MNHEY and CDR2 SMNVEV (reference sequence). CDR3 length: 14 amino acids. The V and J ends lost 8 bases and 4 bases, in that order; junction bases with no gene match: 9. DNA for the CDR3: TGTGCCAGCCGCCCCGGGACAGGGTCATACGAGCAGTACTTC. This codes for CASRPGTGSYEQYF.

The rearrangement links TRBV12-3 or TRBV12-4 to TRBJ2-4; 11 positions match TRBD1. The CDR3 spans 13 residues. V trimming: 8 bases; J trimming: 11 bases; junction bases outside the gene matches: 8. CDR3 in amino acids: CASGGTGGGLQYF. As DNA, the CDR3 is TGTGCCAGCGGCGGGACAGGGGGAGGTCTTCAGTACTTC.